The clone carrying this T cell receptor (delta chain) was seen a few times. A far larger clone is just one base off, so this is likely a read error. The sample holds other DNA sequences that translate to the same CDR3. The sample is drawn from a study of gamma-delta T cells after stem cell transplantation. TCRdb applied CATT to the RT-PCR reads for clone calling. This repertoire shows some 2,900 delta-chain clones, approximately 2.9% found once; its top ten account for 20% to 25%. The V and J ends lost 4 bases and 4 bases, in that order; junction bases with no gene match: 11. Germline V gene data show CDR1 as GEAIGNYY and CDR2 as EKD. The CDR3 contains 17 residues.

The source material was gamma-delta T cells. The sequence derives from a human donor. It is not recorded whose cells these are; they may come from a transplant donor. The chain links TRDV2 to TRDJ1; 13 bases match TRDD3. CDR3 DNA: TGTGCCTGTGATCCCGTACTGGGGGATACGCGTGACGATAAACTCATCTTT. The encoded protein is CACDPVLGDTRDDKLIF.